This entry features one TCR beta chain sequence. Its target is unknown. Unexposed donor CD4+ T cells date from 2011-2018, before the COVID-19 pandemic. CD4 enrichment then naive enrichment separated naive from memory CD4+ cells. These data belong to a study of CD4 T cells in relation to SARS-CoV-2 and coronaviruses. Broader study findings: Approximately 65% of donors had memory CD4+ clonotypes crossrecognizing SARS-CoV-2 and common cold coronavirus spike. SARS-CoV-2-driven expansion was significantly weaker in crossreactive than monoreactive clones.

Uncultured naive and memory CD4+ T cells supplied DNA for deep TCR-beta sequencing. TCRdb's copy holds only in-frame clones and misses some; the assay was immunoSEQ multiplex PCR. In the table there are under 65,000 clones, 80% to 90% of which are singletons. Source material: memory CD4+ T cells from PBMCs. The sequence was obtained from a human donor in good health.

CDR3 sequence: CASSLEMVGSGSPRGNEQFF. The CDR3 DNA sequence: TGTGCCAGCAGCTTAGAAATGGTGGGTAGCGGGAGCCCCCGGGGCAATGAGCAGTTCTTC. V usage is TRBV7-7 and J usage is TRBJ2-1; 9 bases line up with TRBD2. The junction had 19 bases not matched to a gene; V was cut back by 1 base and J by 6 bases. The CDR3 consists of 20 residues. Germline lookup yields CDR1 SSHAT and CDR2 FNYEAQ (reference sequence).